The T cell receptor (beta chain) under discussion was sequenced for a study of CD8 T cells in ankylosing spondylitis. V lost 4 bases, J lost 3 bases, and 10 bases lay in between. The germline gives CDR1 SGHTA, CDR2 FQGNSA. The CDR3 has 14 residues. Many counts were recorded for this clonotype. The antigen is not known. Construction of TCR beta libraries was performed using quantitative 5'-RACE with molecular barcodes. TCRdb reprocessed the 5' RACE reads via MiXCR and lists one record per CDR3 protein. The data show 350,000 or so distinct CDR3 sequences, roughly 10% seen once. General study findings and limits: Ankylosing spondylitis blood seemed to carry a telltale TCR beta motif made of fewer than ten highly homologous variants. The authors reported significant enrichment of disease-linked clones in matched ankylosing spondylitis synovial fluid. Disease-linked clones were found to be CD8+ and relatively rare in peripheral blood.

The specimen sequenced was blood, either unsorted or a sorted T cell fraction (not recorded which). This sequence was found in a female donor with ankylosing spondylitis or in good health (not recorded which). This sequence joins TRBV7-2 and TRBJ1-5, with D possibly being TRBD1 (6 bases). The CDR3: CASSSGQINQPQHF. CDR3 DNA sequence: TGTGCCAGCAGCTCCGGACAGATCAATCAGCCCCAGCATTTT. The whole variable domain, filled in from reference TRBV7-2 and TRBJ1-5, reads GAGVSQSPSNKVTEKGKDVELRCDPISGHTALYWYRQSLGQGLEFLIYFQGNSAPDKSGLPSDRFSAERTGGSVSTLTIQRTQQEDSAVYLCASSSGQINQPQHFGDGTRLSIL.